This T cell receptor (beta chain) came from a study of blood T cell repertoires in COVID-19. Study-level background: In each case, the material was cDNA or gDNA derived from T cells, B-cell-depleted T cells, or PBMCs.

The length of the CDR3 is 15 residues. Trimming stripped 4 bases from V and 4 bases from J, with 16 bases between. The germline CDR1 and CDR2 sequences are LGHDT and YNNKEL (reference sequence). Produced via immunoSEQ multiplex PCR; TCRdb's table is partial and in-frame only. The top ten clones hold about 1.2% of a sample with about 200,000 clones, about nine tenths of them seen once. This rearrangement joins TRBV3-1 (or the pseudogene TRBV3-2) to TRBJ1-2; no clear D. The sequenced sample was PBMCs or T cells enriched from blood (not recorded which). This receptor was obtained from a man younger than 45 who had recovered from COVID-19. CDR3 region: CASSPPAIAGYGYTF. In nucleotides, the CDR3 is TGTGCCAGCAGCCCCCCGGCCATCGCGGGCTATGGCTACACCTTC.